This is a list of T cell receptor beta chains from one sample in a study of blood T cells in healthy people across ages. From the 5' RACE reads, TCRdb called clonotypes with MiXCR, one entry per CDR3 protein. This table has under 1,000,000 distinct CDR3 sequences, 46% appearing once. The specimen was blood. The source is an elderly man in good health. Each CDR3 is given with its conserved first and last residue. D genes are given only for firm matches. Only some rows state a clone size, as once, few, many or a class for expanded clones.

j_gene	d_gene	abundance	v_gene	CDR3aa	CDR3nt
TRBJ2-1	.	few	TRBV28	CASRLVSEQFF	TGTGCCAGCAGATTGGTGAGTGAGCAGTTCTTC
TRBJ2-1	TRBD2	.	TRBV9	CASSKGTSGSEQFF	TGTGCCAGCAGCAAGGGGACTAGCGGGAGTGAGCAGTTCTTC
TRBJ2-3	TRBD2	.	TRBV5-1	CASNPTSGTDTQYF	TGCGCCAGCAACCCGACTAGCGGCACAGATACGCAGTATTTT
TRBJ1-2	.	.	TRBV20-1	CSAGPENGRNYGYTF	TGCAGTGCGGGCCCCGAGAATGGCAGAAACTATGGCTACACCTTC
TRBJ2-5	.	few	TRBV5-1	CASRLNIEETQYF	TGCGCCAGCAGGCTTAACATAGAAGAGACCCAGTACTTC
TRBJ1-2	.	once	TRBV6-1	CASSEGPGYGYTF	TGTGCCAGCAGTGAAGGTCCCGGCTATGGCTACACCTTC
TRBJ2-5	.	.	TRBV7-9	CASSTQGVWIIKETQYF	TGTGCCAGCAGCACCCAGGGCGTGTGGATCATAAAAGAGACCCAGTACTTC
TRBJ2-7	.	many	TRBV21-1	CASSKVTGTSSEQYF	TGTGCCAGCAGCAAAGTGACCGGGACCTCCTCCGAGCAGTACTTC
TRBJ2-3	TRBD1	few	TRBV4-1	CASSQLETGLDTQYF	TGCGCCAGCAGCCAATTGGAGACAGGGCTCGATACGCAGTATTTT
TRBJ2-7	TRBD2	many	TRBV4-2	CASSQDQASGSYEQYF	TGTGCCAGCAGCCAAGATCAGGCTAGCGGCTCCTACGAGCAGTACTTC
TRBJ2-4	.	.	TRBV6-5	CASSKTRGQGKTAQYF	TGTGCCAGCAGTAAAACTCGGGGACAAGGTAAAACGGCTCAGTACTTC
TRBJ1-4	.	.	TRBV30	CAWRAQPTGKLFF	TGTGCCTGGAGGGCCCAACCGACGGGAAAACTGTTTTTT
TRBJ2-5	.	.	TRBV20-1	CSASGGEGETQYF	TGCAGTGCTTCCGGTGGGGAAGGAGAGACCCAGTACTTC
TRBJ1-3	TRBD1	.	TRBV29-1	CSAGQATGNTIYF	TGCAGCGCCGGACAGGCCACTGGAAACACCATATATTTT
TRBJ2-3	TRBD2	.	TRBV6-6	CASSPGLVGTDTQYF	TGTGCCAGCAGCCCAGGACTAGTGGGCACAGATACGCAGTATTTT
TRBJ2-7	TRBD1	.	TRBV2	CASRIQGEQYF	TGTGCCAGCAGAATACAGGGGGAGCAGTACTTC
TRBJ2-7	.	.	TRBV14	CASSQDTGSSYEQYF	TGTGCCAGCAGCCAAGATACCGGATCGAGCTACGAGCAGTACTTC
TRBJ2-1	.	.	TRBV10-3	CATNPTGVMETQFF	TGTGCCACAAACCCGACGGGGGTGATGGAGACCCAGTTCTTC
TRBJ2-1	.	.	TRBV21-1	CASSKDVQREFNEQFF	TGTGCCAGCAGCAAAGATGTCCAGCGGGAGTTCAATGAGCAGTTCTTC
TRBJ2-2	TRBD2	few	TRBV27	CASSGTSGMTNTGELFF	TGTGCCAGCAGCGGGACTAGCGGGATGACGAACACCGGGGAGCTGTTTTTT
TRBJ1-1	.	.	TRBV25-1	CASSEYFATEAFF	TGTGCCAGCAGTGAATATTTCGCCACTGAAGCTTTCTTT